This T cell receptor beta chain was recovered during a study of T cell responses to AZD1222 COVID-19 vaccine. Whole-study findings and limits: Most donors were white British and more were female, and clonal diversity was possibly underestimated. Among spike-specific TCRs, nearly half reportedly target unmutated variant regions. Every sample of the repertoires postdated the peak T cell response.

Germline CDR1 SGHRS, CDR2 YFSETQ. V lost 4 bases and J 5 bases, leaving 12 bases between the germline ends. The CDR3 contains 14 residues. As for this clone: Antigen: not known.

Sequencing used immunoSEQ multiplex PCR; TCRdb keeps in-frame clones, though not all of them. The table lists about 160,000 clones, about 89% of them singletons, with around 5% in the top ten. The V call is TRBV5-1, the J call TRBJ2-2, with D perhaps TRBD1 (6 bases). The input for sequencing was peripheral blood, taken on day 0 of AZD1222 vaccination. The receptor comes from an adult in good health. CDR3 sequence (DNA): TGCGCCAGCAGCGGGAGACAGGATACCGGGGAGCTGTTTTTT. It is translated as CASSGRQDTGELFF.